This note documents a single T cell receptor (beta chain) sequence. The antigen remains unidentified. Sequenced by immunoSEQ multiplex PCR; TCRdb stores in-frame clones only, minus some. The data contain around 80,000 clones, roughly nine tenths of them singletons. The sample originates from a study of OX40 agonist ivuxolimab in advanced cancers. Blood specimens came from baseline, cycle 4 day 1, and cycle 7 day 1. General study results and limits: CD4+ and CD8+ T cells in blood underwent clonal expansion by week 6 at 0.1 to 3.0 mg/kg. In the 0.1-3.0 mg/kg groups, partial responders showed among the lowest expansion.

The source of this sequence is an adult with an advanced solid tumor such as melanoma, head and neck, liver or kidney cancer. The sequencing used CD4+ or CD8+ T cells sorted from blood, collected in a trial of the OX40 agonist ivuxolimab.

The CDR3 DNA reads TGTGCCAGCATCCAGTCCAGGGTAGGCACTGAAGCTTTCTTT. The encoded protein is CASIQSRVGTEAFF. The rearrangement links TRBV5-5 to TRBJ1-1; TRBD1 is a possible D gene (5 bases). The V end was cut by 6 bases, the J end by 4 bases, with 16 bases between. CDR3 size: 14 residues. Germline V lookup: CDR1 SGHKS, CDR2 YYEKEE (reference sequence).